This T cell receptor (beta chain) was sequenced in a study of T cell repertoires in cytomegalovirus infection. Study background: From public TCR beta signatures came an indication of both CMV infection and matching HLA type.

With 10 bases removed from V and 2 bases from J, the gap between germline ends came to 18 bases. CDR1 is ENHRY and CDR2 is SYGVKD in the germline V gene. This CDR3 is built from 16 residues. Overall study results and limits: HLA-C-restricted TCR beta clonotypes specific for CMV led the ex vivo response. Based on cumulative public TCR beta family frequency, carriers of CMV plus the relevant HLA were identified.

This clonotype appeared many times. Its cognate antigen is unknown. TCRdb ran MiXCR on the reads and lists one entry per CDR3 protein. The table records around 100,000 distinct CDR3 sequences, 16% of them present only once. The sequence came from a human donor in good health (CMV status not recorded). Some clones in this sample may be carry-over from other donors' samples. The sequencing sample was made of PBMCs. The chain combines TRBV10-3 with TRBJ2-6; tentative D call: TRBD1 (6 bases). The CDR3 loop is CATSKNRATGANVLTF. For the CDR3, the DNA is TGTGCCACCTCTAAGAACAGGGCCACTGGGGCCAACGTCCTGACTTTC.